This T cell receptor beta chain was captured in a study of PD-L1 blockade in urothelial cancer. Whole-study context: Male sex and bladder-origin urothelial cancer were recorded for about 85% of the roughly 30 patients. Blood was tested 3 weeks (second dose) and 6 weeks into treatment. The median number of T cells present in blood samples was roughly 130,000.

The germline V and J ends were trimmed by 7 bases and 2 bases, with 14 bases remaining between them. Germline V gene sequence: CDR1 LNHDA, CDR2 SQIVND (reference sequence). CDR3 length equals 14 residues. The count of this clone is one. TCRdb's copy holds only in-frame clones and misses some; the assay was immunoSEQ multiplex PCR. This sample has approximately 100,000 clones; about 85% occur once, and the top ten carry 2.4%. Sequenced material: PBMCs, taken around atezolizumab (anti-PD-L1) treatment. This TCR was sampled from a man aged 45-65 years with urothelial cancer. The chain employs TRBV19 and TRBJ2-5; D may be TRBD1 (7 bases). The CDR3: CASKGRGRQETQYF. The CDR3 nucleotides are TGTGCCAGTAAGGGCAGGGGGAGGCAAGAGACCCAGTACTTC.